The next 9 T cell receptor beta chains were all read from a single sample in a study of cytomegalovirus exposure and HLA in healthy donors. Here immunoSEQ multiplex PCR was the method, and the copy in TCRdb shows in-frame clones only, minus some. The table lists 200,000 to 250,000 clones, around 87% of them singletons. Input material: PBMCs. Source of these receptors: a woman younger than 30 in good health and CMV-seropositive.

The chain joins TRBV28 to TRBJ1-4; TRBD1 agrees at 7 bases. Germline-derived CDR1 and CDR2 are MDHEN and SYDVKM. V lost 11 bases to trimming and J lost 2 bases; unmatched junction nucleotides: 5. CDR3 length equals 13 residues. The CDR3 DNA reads TGTGCCGCTTTGGGACAGACTAATGAAAAACTGTTTTTT. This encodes CAALGQTNEKLFF.

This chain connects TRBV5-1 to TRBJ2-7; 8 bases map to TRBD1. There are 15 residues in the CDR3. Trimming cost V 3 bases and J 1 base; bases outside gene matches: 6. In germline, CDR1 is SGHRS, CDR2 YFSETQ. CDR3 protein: CASSSQGAGSYEQYF. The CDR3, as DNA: TGCGCCAGCAGCTCCCAGGGGGCGGGTTCCTACGAGCAGTACTTC.

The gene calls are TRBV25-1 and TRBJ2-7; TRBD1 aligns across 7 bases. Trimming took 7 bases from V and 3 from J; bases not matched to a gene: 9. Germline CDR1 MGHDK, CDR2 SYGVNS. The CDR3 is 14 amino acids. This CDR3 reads CASTGYDRDYEQYF. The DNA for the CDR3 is TGTGCCAGCACGGGGTACGACAGGGACTACGAGCAGTACTTC.

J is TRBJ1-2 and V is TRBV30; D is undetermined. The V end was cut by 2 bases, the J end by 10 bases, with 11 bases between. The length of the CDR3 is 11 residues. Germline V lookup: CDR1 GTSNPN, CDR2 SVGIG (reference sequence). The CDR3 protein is CAWSPLQDYTF. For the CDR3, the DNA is TGTGCCTGGAGTCCACTCCAGGACTACACCTTC.

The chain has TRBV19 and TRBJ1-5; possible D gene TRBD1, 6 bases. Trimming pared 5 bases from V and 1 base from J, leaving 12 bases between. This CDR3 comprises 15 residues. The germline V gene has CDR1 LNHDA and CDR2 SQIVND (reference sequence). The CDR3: CASSPQGVSNQPQHF. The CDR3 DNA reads TGTGCCAGTAGTCCACAGGGCGTGAGCAATCAGCCCCAGCATTTT. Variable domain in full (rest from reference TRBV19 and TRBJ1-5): DGGITQSPKYLFRKEGQNVTLSCEQNLNHDAMYWYRQDPGQGLRLIYYSQIVNDFQKGDIAEGYSVSREKKESFPLTVTSAQKNPTAFYLCASSPQGVSNQPQHFGDGTRLSIL.

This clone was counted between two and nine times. The CDR3 DNA is TGCGCCAGCAGCTTGCGGGGTACCAACGAGCAGTACTTC. It yields the protein CASSLRGTNEQYF. The chain has TRBV5-1 and TRBJ2-7, with D possibly being TRBD2 (5 bases). Trimming stripped 1 base from V and 5 bases from J, with 10 bases between. The CDR3 spans 13 residues. Per germline, CDR1 SGHRS and CDR2 YFSETQ.

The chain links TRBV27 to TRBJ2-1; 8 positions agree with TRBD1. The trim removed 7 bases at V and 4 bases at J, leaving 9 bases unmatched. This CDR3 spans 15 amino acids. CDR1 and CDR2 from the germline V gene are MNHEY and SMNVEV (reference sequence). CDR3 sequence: CASNRSGGQYNEQFF. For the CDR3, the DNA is TGTGCCAGCAACCGATCAGGGGGCCAGTACAATGAGCAGTTCTTC.

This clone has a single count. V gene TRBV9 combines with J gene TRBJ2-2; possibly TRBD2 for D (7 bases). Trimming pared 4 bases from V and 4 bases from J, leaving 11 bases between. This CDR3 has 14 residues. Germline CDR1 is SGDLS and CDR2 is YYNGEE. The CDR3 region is CASSLGGGTGELFF. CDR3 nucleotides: TGTGCCAGCAGCCTGGGAGGGGGCACCGGGGAGCTGTTTTTT.

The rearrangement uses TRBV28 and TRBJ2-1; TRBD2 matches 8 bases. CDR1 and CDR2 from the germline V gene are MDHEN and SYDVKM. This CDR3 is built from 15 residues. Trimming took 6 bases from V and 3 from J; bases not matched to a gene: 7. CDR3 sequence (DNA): TGTGCCAGCAGCATTCCAAGCGGGAGCTACAATGAGCAGTTCTTC. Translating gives CASSIPSGSYNEQFF.